This T cell receptor (beta chain) was documented in a study of molecular identifiers for immune sequencing clone quantification. MiXCR, run by TCRdb on the PCR reads, gives a single entry per CDR3 protein. The table has about 640,000 distinct CDR3 sequences, 20% seen once. Sequenced material: naive CD8+ T cells from blood, with Jurkat cell RNA spiked in. The subset: FACS-sorted CD8+CD4-CCR7+CD45RA+ naive T cells. The sequence came from a human donor in good health. Some libraries in this study had Jurkat cell RNA spiked in.

CDR3 sequence (DNA): TGTGCCATCAGTGCCAACGGGGAGCTGTTTTTT. This codes for CAISANGELFF. J is TRBJ2-2 and V is TRBV10-3; D ambiguous. The V and J ends lost 4 bases and 7 bases respectively, with 4 bases between them. This CDR3 is built from 11 residues. Germline V CDR1 and CDR2: ENHRY, SYGVKD.